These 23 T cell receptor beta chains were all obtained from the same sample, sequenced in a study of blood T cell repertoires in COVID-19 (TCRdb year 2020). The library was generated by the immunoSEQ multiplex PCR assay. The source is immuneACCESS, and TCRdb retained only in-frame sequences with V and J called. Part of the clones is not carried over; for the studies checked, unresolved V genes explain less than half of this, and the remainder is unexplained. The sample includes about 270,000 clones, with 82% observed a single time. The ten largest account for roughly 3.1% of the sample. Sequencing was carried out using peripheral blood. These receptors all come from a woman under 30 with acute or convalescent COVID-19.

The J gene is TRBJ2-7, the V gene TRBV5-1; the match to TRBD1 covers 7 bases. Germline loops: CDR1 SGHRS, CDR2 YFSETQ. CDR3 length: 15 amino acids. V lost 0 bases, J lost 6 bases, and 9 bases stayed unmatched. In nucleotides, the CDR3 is TGCGCCAGCAGCTTGGCCTCGACAGGGTCAGGCGAGCAGTACTTC. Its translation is CASSLASTGSGEQYF. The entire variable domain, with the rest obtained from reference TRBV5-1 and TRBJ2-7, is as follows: KAGVTQTPRYLIKTRGQQVTLSCSPISGHRSVSWYQQTPGQGLQFLFEYFSETQRNKGNFPGRFSGRQFSNSRSEMNVSTLELGDSALYLCASSLASTGSGEQYFGPGTRLTVT.

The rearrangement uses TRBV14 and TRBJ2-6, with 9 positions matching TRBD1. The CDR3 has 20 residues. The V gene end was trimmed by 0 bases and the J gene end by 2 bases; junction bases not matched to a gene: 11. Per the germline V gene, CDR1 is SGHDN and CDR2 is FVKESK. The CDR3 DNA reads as TGTGCCAGCAGCCAAGATGTTACTCGGGACAGGGCAACTGGGGCCAACGTCCTGACTTTC. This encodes CASSQDVTRDRATGANVLTF.

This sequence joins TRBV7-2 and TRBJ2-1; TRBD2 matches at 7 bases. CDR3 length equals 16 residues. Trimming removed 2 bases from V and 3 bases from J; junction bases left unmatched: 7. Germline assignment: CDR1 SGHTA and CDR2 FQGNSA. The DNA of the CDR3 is TGTGCCAGCAGCTTACTCCCGGGACTAAACTACAATGAGCAGTTCTTC. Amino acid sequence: CASSLLPGLNYNEQFF.

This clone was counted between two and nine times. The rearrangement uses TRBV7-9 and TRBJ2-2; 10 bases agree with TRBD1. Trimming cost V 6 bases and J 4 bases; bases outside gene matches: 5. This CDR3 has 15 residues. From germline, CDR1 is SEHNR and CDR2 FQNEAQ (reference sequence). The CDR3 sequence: CASSYRDRGTGELFF. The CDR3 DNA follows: TGTGCCAGCAGTTACCGGGACAGGGGCACCGGGGAGCTGTTTTTT.

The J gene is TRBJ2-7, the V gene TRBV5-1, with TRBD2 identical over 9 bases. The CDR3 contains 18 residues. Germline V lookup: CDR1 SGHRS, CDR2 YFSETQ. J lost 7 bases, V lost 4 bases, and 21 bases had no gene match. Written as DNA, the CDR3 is TGCGCCAGCAGCCCCCAGGATATTCTAGCGGGGTTTGCTACAGAGCAGTACTTC. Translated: CASSPQDILAGFATEQYF.

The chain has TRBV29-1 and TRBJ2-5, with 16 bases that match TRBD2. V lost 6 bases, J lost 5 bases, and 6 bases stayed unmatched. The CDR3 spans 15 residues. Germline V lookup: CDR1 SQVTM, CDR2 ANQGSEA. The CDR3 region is CSVGSGLAGGETQYF. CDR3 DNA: TGCAGCGTCGGATCGGGACTAGCGGGAGGGGAGACCCAGTACTTC.

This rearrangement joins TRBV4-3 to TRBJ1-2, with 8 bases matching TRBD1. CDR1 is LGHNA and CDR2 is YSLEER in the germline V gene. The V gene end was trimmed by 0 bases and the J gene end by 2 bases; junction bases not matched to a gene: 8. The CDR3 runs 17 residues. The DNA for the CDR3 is TGCGCCAGCAGCCAAGATCAGGGGACAGGCCTAAACTATGGCTACACCTTC. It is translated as CASSQDQGTGLNYGYTF.

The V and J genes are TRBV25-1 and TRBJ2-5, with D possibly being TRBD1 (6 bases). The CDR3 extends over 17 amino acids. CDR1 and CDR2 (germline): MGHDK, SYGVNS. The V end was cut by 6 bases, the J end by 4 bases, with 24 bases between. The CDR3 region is CASRGADVVGLGETQYF. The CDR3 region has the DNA TGTGCCAGCAGGGGGGCCGATGTGGTGGGGTTGGGAGAGACCCAGTACTTC.

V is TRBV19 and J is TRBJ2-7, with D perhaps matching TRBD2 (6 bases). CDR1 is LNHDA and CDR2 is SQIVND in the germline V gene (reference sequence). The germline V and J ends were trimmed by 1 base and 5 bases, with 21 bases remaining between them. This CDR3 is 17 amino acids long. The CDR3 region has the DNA TGTGCCAGTAGTATAGGTGCTCTGGGGGGACGCCCCGACGAGCAGTACTTC. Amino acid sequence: CASSIGALGGRPDEQYF.

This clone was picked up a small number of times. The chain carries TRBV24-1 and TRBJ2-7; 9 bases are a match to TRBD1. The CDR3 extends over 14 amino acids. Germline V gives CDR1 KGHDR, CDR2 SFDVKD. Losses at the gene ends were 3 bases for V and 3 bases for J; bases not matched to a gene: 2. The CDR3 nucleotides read TGTGCCACCAGTGATCCGGACAGGGGCTACGAGCAGTACTTC. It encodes CATSDPDRGYEQYF.

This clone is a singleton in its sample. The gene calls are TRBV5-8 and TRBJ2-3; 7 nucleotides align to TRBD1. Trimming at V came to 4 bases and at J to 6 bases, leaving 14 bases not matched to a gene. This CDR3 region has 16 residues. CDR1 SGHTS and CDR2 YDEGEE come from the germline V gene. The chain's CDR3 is CASSLGQEWVWDTQYF. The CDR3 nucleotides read TGTGCCAGCAGCCTCGGACAGGAGTGGGTTTGGGATACGCAGTATTTT.

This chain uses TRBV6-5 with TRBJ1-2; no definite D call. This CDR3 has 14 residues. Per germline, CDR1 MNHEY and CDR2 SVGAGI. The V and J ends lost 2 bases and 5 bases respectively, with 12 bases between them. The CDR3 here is CASSYDGFSYGYTF. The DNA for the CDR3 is TGTGCCAGCAGTTACGATGGCTTCAGTTATGGCTACACCTTC.

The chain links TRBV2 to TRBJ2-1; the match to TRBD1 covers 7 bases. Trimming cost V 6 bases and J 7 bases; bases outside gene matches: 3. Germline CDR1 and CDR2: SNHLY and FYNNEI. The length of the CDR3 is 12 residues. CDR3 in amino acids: CASRGGLNEQFF. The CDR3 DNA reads TGTGCCAGCAGAGGGGGCCTTAATGAGCAGTTCTTC. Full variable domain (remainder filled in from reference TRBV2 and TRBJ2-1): EPEVTQTPSHQVTQMGQEVILRCVPISNHLYFYWYRQILGQKVEFLVSFYNNEISEKSEIFDDQFSVERPDGSNFTLKIRSTKLEDSAMYFCASRGGLNEQFFGPGTRLTVL.

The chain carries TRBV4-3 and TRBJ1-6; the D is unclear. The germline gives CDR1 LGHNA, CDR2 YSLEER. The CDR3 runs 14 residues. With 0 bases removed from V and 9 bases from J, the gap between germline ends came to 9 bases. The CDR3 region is CASSQDQRASPLHF. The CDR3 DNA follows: TGCGCCAGCAGCCAAGACCAGCGGGCTTCACCCCTCCACTTT.

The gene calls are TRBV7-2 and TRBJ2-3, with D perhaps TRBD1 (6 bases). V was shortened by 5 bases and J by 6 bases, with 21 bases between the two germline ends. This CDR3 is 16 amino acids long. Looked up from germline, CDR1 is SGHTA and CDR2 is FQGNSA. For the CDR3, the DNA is TGTGCCAGCAGCCCCTCAGGGACACGACCTTGGGATACGCAGTATTTT. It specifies CASSPSGTRPWDTQYF.

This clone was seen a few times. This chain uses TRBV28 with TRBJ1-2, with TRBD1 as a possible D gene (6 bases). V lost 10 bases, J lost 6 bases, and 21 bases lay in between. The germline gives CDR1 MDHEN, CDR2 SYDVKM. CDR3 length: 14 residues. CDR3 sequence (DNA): TGTGCCACCTTCCCACAGGGTAGGGTGGATGGCTACACCTTC. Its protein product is CATFPQGRVDGYTF.

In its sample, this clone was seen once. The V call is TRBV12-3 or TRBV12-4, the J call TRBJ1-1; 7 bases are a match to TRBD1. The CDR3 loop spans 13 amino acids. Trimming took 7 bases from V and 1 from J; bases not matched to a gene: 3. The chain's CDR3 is CASIRTGNTEAFF. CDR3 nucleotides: TGTGCCAGCATTCGGACAGGGAACACTGAAGCTTTCTTT.

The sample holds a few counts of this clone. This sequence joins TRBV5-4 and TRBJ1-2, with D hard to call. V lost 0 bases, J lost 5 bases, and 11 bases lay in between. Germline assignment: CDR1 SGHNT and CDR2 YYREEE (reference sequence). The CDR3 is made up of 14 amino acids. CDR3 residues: CASSLEATGYGYTF. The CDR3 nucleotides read TGTGCCAGCAGCTTGGAAGCCACTGGTTATGGCTACACCTTC.

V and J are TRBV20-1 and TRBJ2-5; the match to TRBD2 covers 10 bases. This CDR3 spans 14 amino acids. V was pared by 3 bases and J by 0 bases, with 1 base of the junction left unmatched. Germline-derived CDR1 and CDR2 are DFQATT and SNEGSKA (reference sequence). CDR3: CSASSGRYQETQYF. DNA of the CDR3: TGCAGTGCTAGTAGCGGGAGGTACCAAGAGACCCAGTACTTC.

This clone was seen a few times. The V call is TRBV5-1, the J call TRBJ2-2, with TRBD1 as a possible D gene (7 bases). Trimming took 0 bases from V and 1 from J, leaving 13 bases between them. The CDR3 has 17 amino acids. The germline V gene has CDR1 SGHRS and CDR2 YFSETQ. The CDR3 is CASSLEGRGENTGELFF. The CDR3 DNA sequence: TGCGCCAGCAGCTTGGAAGGCAGGGGGGAGAACACCGGGGAGCTGTTTTTT.

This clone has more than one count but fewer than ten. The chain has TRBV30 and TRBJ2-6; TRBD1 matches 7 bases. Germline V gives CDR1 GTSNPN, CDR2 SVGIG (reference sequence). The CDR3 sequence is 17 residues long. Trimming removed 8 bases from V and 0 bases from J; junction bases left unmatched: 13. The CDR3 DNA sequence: TGTGCCCGAGATCAGGACAGGTTTACCTCTGGGGCCAACGTCCTGACTTTC. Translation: CARDQDRFTSGANVLTF.

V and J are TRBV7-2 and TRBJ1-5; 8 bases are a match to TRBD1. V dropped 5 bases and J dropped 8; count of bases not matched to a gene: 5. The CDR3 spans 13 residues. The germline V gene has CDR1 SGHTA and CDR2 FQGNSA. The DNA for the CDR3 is TGTGCCAGCAGCCTAGGACAGGGTGAGCCCCAGCATTTT. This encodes CASSLGQGEPQHF.

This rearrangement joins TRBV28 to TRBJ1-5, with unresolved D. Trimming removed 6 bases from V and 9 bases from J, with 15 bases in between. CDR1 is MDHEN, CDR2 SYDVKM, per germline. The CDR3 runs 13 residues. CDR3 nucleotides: TGTGCCAGCAGCGGAGGACCGGACGGGCCCCAGCATTTT. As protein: CASSGGPDGPQHF.